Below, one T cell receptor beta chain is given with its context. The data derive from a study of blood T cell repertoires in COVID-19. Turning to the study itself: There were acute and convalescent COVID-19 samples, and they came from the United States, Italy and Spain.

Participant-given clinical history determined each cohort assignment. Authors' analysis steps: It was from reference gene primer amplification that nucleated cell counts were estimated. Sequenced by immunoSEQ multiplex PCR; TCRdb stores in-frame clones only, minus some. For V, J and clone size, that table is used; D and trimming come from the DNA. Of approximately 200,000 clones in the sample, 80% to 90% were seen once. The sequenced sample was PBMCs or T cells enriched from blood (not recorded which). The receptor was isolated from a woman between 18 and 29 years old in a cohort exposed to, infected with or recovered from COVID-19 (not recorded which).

The DNA for the CDR3 is TGTGCCAACCCGAACAGGGGGCGAAATCAGCCCCAGCATTTT. It encodes CANPNRGRNQPQHF. The rearrangement uses TRBV7-3 and TRBJ1-5, with 9 bases aligning to TRBD1. Germline V CDR1 and CDR2: SGHTA, FQGTGA. This CDR3 spans 14 amino acids. The junction had 8 bases not matched to a gene; V was cut back by 10 bases and J by 4 bases. Based on the CDR3 plus reference TRBV7-3 and TRBJ1-5, the full variable domain is GAGVSQTPSNKVTEKGKYVELRCDPISGHTALYWYRQSLGQGPEFLIYFQGTGAADDSGLPNDRFFAVRPEGSVSTLKIQRTERGDSAVYLCANPNRGRNQPQHFGDGTRLSIL.